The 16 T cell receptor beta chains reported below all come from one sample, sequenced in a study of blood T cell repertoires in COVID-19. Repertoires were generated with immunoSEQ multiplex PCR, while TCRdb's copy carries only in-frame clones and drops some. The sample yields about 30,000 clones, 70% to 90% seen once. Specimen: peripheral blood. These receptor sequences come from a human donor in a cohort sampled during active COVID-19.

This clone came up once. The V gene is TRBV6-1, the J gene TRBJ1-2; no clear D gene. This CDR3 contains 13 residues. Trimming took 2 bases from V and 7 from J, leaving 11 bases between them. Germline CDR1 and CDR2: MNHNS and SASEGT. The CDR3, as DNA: TGTGCCAGCAGTGAAATGAGCCGGGGTGGCTACACCTTC. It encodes CASSEMSRGGYTF.

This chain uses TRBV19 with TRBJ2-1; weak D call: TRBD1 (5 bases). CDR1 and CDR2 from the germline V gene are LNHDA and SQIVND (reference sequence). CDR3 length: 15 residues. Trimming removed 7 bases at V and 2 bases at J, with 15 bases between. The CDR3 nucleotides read TGTGCCAGTACCCCGGCAGGGCATGCCTACAATGAGCAGTTCTTC. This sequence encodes CASTPAGHAYNEQFF.

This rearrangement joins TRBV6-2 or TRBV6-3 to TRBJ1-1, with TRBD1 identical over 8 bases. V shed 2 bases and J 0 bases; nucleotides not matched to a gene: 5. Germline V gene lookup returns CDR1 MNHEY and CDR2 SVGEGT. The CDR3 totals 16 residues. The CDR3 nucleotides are TGTGCCAGCAGTTACCGACAGGGGCAAATGAACACTGAAGCTTTCTTT. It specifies CASSYRQGQMNTEAFF.

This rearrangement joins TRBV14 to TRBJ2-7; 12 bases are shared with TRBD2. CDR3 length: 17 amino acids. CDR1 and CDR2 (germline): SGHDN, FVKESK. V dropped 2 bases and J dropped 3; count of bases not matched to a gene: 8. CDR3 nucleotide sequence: TGTGCCAGCAGCCAACGTCTAGGACTAGCGGGAAACTACGAGCAGTACTTC. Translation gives CASSQRLGLAGNYEQYF.

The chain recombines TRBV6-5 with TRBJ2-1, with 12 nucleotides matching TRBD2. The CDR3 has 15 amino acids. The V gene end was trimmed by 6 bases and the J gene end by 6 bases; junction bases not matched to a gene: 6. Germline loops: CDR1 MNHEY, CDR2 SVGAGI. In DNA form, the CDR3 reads TGTGCCAGCAGATCCGGACTAGCGGGGTTCAATGAGCAGTTCTTC. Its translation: CASRSGLAGFNEQFF.

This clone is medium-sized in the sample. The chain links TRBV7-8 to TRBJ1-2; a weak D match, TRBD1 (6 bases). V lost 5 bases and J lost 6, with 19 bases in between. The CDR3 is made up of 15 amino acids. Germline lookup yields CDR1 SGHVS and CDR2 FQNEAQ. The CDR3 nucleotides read TGTGCCAGCAGCCACCGGACAGCCAAAGGGGATGGCTACACCTTC. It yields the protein CASSHRTAKGDGYTF.

The CDR3, as DNA: TGTGCCAGCAGTATCGGACTCCAAGAGACCCAGTACTTC. The encoded protein is CASSIGLQETQYF. The chain carries TRBV6-6 and TRBJ2-5; maybe TRBD2 (5 bases). The length of the CDR3 is 13 residues. Between the trimmed V and J ends, which lost 5 bases and 1 base, there was a span of 8 bases. The germline CDR1 and CDR2 sequences are MNHNY and SVGAGI (reference sequence).

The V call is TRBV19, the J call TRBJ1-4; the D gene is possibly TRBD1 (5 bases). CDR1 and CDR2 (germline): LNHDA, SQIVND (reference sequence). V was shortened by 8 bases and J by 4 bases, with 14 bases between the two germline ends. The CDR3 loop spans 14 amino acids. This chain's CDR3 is CASGLGLSNEKLFF. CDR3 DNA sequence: TGTGCCAGTGGTCTGGGGCTAAGTAATGAAAAACTGTTTTTT.

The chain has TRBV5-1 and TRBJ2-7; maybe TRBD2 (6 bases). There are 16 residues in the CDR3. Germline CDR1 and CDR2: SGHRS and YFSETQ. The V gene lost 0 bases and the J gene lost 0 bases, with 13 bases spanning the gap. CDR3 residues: CASSLEFSGRSYEQYF. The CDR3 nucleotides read TGCGCCAGCAGCTTGGAGTTTAGCGGCCGCTCCTACGAGCAGTACTTC. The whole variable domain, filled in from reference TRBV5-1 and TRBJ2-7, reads KAGVTQTPRYLIKTRGQQVTLSCSPISGHRSVSWYQQTPGQGLQFLFEYFSETQRNKGNFPGRFSGRQFSNSRSEMNVSTLELGDSALYLCASSLEFSGRSYEQYFGPGTRLTVT.

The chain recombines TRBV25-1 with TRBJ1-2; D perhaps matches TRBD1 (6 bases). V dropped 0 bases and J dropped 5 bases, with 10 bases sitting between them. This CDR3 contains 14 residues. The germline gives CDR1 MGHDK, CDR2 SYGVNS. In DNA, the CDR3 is TGTGCCAGCAGTGAATATGGGGGCGCGTATGGCTACACCTTC. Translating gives CASSEYGGAYGYTF.

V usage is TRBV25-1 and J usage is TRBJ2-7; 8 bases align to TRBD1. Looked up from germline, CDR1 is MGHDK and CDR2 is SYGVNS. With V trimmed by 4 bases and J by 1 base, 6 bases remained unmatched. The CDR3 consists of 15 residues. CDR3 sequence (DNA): TGTGCCAGCAGTGCCCAGGGGGCGCTTTCCTACGAGCAGTACTTC. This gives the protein CASSAQGALSYEQYF.

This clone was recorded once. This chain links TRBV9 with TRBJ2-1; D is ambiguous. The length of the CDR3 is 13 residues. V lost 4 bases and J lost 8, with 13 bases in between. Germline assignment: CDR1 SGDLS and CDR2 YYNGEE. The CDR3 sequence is CASSLTDWDEQFF. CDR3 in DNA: TGTGCCAGCAGCTTAACAGATTGGGATGAGCAGTTCTTC.

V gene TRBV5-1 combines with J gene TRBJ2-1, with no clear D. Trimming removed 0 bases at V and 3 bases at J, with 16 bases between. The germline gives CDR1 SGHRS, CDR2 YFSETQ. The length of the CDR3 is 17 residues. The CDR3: CASSLGAANRIYNEQFF. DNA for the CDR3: TGCGCCAGCAGCTTGGGTGCTGCTAACCGCATCTACAATGAGCAGTTCTTC.

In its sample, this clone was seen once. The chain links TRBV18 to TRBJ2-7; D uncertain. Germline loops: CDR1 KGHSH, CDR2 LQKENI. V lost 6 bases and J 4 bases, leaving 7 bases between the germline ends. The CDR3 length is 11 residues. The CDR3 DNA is TGTGCCAGCTCCCGCGATTACGAGCAGTACTTC. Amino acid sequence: CASSRDYEQYF.

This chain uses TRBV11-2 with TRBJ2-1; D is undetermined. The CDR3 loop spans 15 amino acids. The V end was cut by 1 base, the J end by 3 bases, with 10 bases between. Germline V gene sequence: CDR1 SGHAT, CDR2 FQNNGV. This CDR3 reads CASSLGQTLYNEQFF. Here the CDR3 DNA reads TGTGCCAGCAGCTTAGGGCAGACTCTCTACAATGAGCAGTTCTTC.

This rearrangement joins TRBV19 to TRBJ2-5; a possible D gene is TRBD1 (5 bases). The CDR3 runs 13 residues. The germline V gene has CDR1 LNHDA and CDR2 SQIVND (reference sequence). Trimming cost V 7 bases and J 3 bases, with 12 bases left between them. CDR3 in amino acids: CASKRTTKETQYF. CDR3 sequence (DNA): TGTGCCAGTAAACGGACAACAAAAGAGACCCAGTACTTC.